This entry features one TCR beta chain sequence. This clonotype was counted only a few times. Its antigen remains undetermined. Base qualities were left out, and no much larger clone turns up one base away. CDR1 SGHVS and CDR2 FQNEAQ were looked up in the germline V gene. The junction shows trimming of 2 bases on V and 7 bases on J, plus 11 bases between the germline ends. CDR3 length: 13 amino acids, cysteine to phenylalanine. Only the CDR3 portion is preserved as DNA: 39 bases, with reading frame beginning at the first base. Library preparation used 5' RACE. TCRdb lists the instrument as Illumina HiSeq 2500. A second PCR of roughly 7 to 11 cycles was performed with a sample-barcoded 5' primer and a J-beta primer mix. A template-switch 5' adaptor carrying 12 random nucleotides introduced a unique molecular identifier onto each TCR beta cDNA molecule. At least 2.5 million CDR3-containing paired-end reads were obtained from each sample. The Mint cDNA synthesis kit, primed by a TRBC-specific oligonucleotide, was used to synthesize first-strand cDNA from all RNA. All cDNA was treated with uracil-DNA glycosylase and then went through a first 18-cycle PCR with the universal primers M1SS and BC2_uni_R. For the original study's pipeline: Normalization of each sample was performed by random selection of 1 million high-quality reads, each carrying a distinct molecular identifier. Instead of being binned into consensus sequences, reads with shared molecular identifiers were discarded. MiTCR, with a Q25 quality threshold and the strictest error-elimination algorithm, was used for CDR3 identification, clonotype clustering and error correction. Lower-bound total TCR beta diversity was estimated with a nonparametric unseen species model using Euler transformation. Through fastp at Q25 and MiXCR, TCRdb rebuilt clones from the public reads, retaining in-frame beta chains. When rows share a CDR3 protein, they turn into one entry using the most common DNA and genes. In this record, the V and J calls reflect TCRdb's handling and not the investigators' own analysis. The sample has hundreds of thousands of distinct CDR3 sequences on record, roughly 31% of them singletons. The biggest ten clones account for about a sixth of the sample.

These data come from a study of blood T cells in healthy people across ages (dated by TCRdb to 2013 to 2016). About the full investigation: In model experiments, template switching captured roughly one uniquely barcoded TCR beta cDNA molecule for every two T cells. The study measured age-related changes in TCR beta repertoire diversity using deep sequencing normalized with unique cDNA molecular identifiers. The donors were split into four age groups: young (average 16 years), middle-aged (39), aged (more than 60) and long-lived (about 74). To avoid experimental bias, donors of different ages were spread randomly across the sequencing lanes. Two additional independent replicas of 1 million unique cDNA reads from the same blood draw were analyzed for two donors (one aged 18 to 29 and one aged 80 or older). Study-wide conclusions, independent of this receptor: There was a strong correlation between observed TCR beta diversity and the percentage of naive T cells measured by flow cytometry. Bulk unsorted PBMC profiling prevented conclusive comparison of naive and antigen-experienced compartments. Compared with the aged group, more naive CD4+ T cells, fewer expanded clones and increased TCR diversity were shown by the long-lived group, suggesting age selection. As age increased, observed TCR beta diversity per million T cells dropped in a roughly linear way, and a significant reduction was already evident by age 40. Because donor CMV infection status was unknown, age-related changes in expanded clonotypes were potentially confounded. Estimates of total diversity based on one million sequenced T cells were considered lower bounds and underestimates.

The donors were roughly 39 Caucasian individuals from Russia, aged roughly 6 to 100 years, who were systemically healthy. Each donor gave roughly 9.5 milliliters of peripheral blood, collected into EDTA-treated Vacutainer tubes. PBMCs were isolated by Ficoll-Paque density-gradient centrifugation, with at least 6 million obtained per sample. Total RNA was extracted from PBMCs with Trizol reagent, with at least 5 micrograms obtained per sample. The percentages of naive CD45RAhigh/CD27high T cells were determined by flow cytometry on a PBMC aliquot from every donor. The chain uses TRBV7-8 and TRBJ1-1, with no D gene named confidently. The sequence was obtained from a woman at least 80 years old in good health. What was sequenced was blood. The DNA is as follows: TGTGCCAGCAGCTTAAAACGGTCGTTTGAAGCTTTCTTT. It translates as CASSLKRSFEAFF.